In its sample, the clone carrying this TCR beta chain was seen a few times. What it binds is not known. Expressed TCRB transcripts were sequenced after all isolated RNA was converted to cDNA. Produced via immunoSEQ multiplex PCR; TCRdb's table is partial and in-frame only. The sample yields 250,000 to 350,000 clones, 14% seen once. Looked up from germline, CDR1 is KGHSH and CDR2 is LQKENI. CDR3 length: 14 residues. V was clipped by 3 bases and J by 3 bases, with 12 bases between them. The data were taken from a study of beta chain features in type 1 diabetes. Study context: The study found patients and healthy donors alike in age, gender and cell yields. The study examined more than 100,000,000 sorted cells across all samples.

General study findings and limits: A greater similarity of naive, central memory and Treg TCRB repertoires was seen among patients than among healthy donors. People with Type 1 diabetes carried modestly yet significantly shorter TCRB CDR3s in all four CD4+ subsets. Insertions were fewer and deletions more numerous at VDJ junctions in type 1 diabetes patients.

The rearrangement uses TRBV18 and TRBJ2-7, with TRBD1 as a possible D gene (6 bases). The source is a man aged 25 to 40 with type 1 diabetes. The sample was naive CD4+ T cells from blood. Written as DNA, the CDR3 is TGTGCCAGCTCACCCCGGGACACCAACTACGAGCAGTACTTC. Translating it yields CASSPRDTNYEQYF.